The 3 T cell receptor beta chains listed next were all sequenced from one sample in a study of OX40 agonist ivuxolimab in advanced cancers. The library was produced with the immunoSEQ multiplex PCR assay. TCRdb obtained this table from immuneACCESS and retained in-frame rearrangements with V and J assigned. These tables miss some clones; where compared with another copy, unresolved V genes account for less than half of the shortfall, and the remainder is unexplained. The sample data list roughly 76,000 clones, and approximately 80% of these were observed just once. The ten biggest clones cover about 1% of the sample. The sequences come from CD4+ or CD8+ T cells sorted from blood, collected in a trial of the OX40 agonist ivuxolimab. The receptors were gathered from an adult with an advanced solid tumor such as melanoma, head and neck, liver or kidney cancer.

This clone was seen a handful of times. V is TRBV5-4 and J is TRBJ1-2, with D hard to call. Germline CDR1 is SGHNT and CDR2 is YYREEE (reference sequence). CDR3 length: 14 residues. The V gene lost 0 bases and the J gene lost 1 base, with 7 bases spanning the gap. CDR3: CASSLVGNNYGYTF. The CDR3, as DNA: TGTGCCAGCAGCTTGGTGGGAAATAACTATGGCTACACCTTC. The full variable domain, in which reference TRBV5-4 and TRBJ1-2 provide the parts outside the CDR3, is ETGVTQSPTHLIKTRGQQVTLRCSSQSGHNTVSWYQQALGQGPQFIFQYYREEENGRGNFPPRFSGLQFPNYSSELNVNALELDDSALYLCASSLVGNNYGYTFGSGTRLTVV.

This rearrangement joins TRBV4-2 to TRBJ1-5; a possible D gene is TRBD1 (5 bases). The CDR3 runs 15 residues. V was pared by 4 bases and J by 6 bases, with 16 bases between. CDR1 and CDR2 from the germline V gene are LGHNA and YNFKEQ. The CDR3 region is CASSPSRASGQPQHF. CDR3 nucleotide sequence: TGTGCCAGCAGCCCAAGCAGGGCGTCCGGTCAGCCCCAGCATTTT.

The chain is built from TRBV18 and TRBJ2-5; D not resolved. CDR3 size: 14 residues. CDR1 and CDR2 (germline): KGHSH, LQKENI. V was pared by 0 bases and J by 0 bases, with 5 bases between. The CDR3 sequence is CASSPPSDQETQYF. The CDR3 nucleotides are TGTGCCAGCTCACCACCTTCGGACCAAGAGACCCAGTACTTC.